The 7 T cell receptor beta chains reported below all come from one sample, sequenced in a study of blood T cell repertoires in COVID-19. Data came from immunoSEQ multiplex PCR; TCRdb stores just in-frame clones and leaves some out. The data show roughly 230,000 clones, with roughly nine tenths seen just once and 4% to 5% held by the top ten. Material: peripheral blood. These receptors all stem from a woman in her forties who had recovered from COVID-19.

The chain links TRBV18 to TRBJ2-7; a possible D gene is TRBD2 (6 bases). CDR1 is KGHSH and CDR2 is LQKENI in the germline V gene. Trimming stripped 1 base from V and 1 base from J, with 11 bases between. CDR3 size: 15 residues. The CDR3 coding sequence is TGTGCCAGCTCACCACAGGGACTGGATTCCTACGAGCAGTACGTC. Translated: CASSPQGLDSYEQYV.

This chain uses TRBV3-1 (or the pseudogene TRBV3-2) with TRBJ2-1, with D maybe TRBD1 (5 bases). Trimming shortened V by 5 bases and J by 4 bases, and 12 bases separated the two germline ends. CDR1 and CDR2 from the germline V gene are LGHDT and YNNKEL (reference sequence). CDR3 length equals 14 residues. The CDR3 loop is CASSSTDLYNEQFF. CDR3 nucleotides: TGTGCCAGCAGCTCGACAGACCTATACAATGAGCAGTTCTTC.

This clone appeared a single time. This rearrangement joins TRBV12-2 to TRBJ2-7; the table's D call, TRBD2, was not checked against the DNA. TRBV12-2 is annotated as a pseudogene. This CDR3 has 17 amino acids. CDR3: CASRLKLGPSTAYEQYV. Here the CDR3 DNA reads TGTGCAAGTCGCTTAAAACTTGGCCCTAGCACCGCCTACGAGCAGTACGTC.

The chain links TRBV24-1 to TRBJ1-6; 8 positions agree with TRBD1. Germline trimming cut 1 base from V and 9 bases from J; bases unmatched to any gene: 22. The length of the CDR3 is 21 residues. Germline CDR1 reads KGHDR; CDR2 reads SFDVKD. DNA for the CDR3: TGTGCCACCAGTGATTTCGCTATCAGTGGTTGGGACAGGCGGGTAAGTTCACCCCTCCACTTT. Translation gives CATSDFAISGWDRRVSSPLHF.

This chain uses TRBV18 with TRBJ1-5; 7 bases agree with TRBD1. The CDR3 has 15 residues. Trimming at V came to 5 bases and at J to 3 bases, leaving 7 bases not matched to a gene. Germline V lookup: CDR1 KGHSH, CDR2 LQKENI. The CDR3 loop reads CASSVDRTNNQPQHF. The CDR3 coding sequence is TGTGCCAGCTCAGTGGACAGGACCAACAATCAGCCCCAGCATTTT.

The chain combines TRBV5-1 with TRBJ1-5, with a tentative D call TRBD1 (5 bases). The CDR3 is 13 residues long. Looked up from germline, CDR1 is SGHRS and CDR2 is YFSETQ. V was trimmed by 0 bases and J by 10 bases, leaving 11 bases between them. CDR3 nucleotides: TGCGCCAGCAGCTTGGATTTCACAGGTCCCCAGCATTTT. It specifies CASSLDFTGPQHF.

The rearrangement uses TRBV10-3 and TRBJ2-2; D is undetermined. The CDR3 spans 13 residues. The V end was cut by 6 bases, the J end by 3 bases, with 8 bases between. In germline, CDR1 is ENHRY, CDR2 SYGVKD. In DNA, the CDR3 is TGTGCCATCAGCGACACAGACACCGGGGAGCTGTTTTTT. Amino acid sequence: CAISDTDTGELFF.